This TCR beta chain was recovered during a study of control samples from healthy donors and cancer patients. Sequencing used immunoSEQ multiplex PCR; TCRdb keeps in-frame clones, though not all of them. The profile shows 25,000 to 30,000 clones, nearly 90% of them singletons. The TCR comes from a female donor with melanoma. The sample taken for sequencing was formalin-fixed, paraffin-embedded tissue.

The CDR3 DNA is TGTGCCAGCTCACCAGGGTCAGCGGAGACCCAGTACTTC. This encodes CASSPGSAETQYF. This sequence joins TRBV18 and TRBJ2-5; D is uncertain. CDR1 and CDR2 (germline): KGHSH, LQKENI. V shed 2 bases and J shed 5 bases, with 9 bases lying between them. The CDR3 is 13 amino acids.